The text below deals with one T cell receptor (beta chain). This sample was taken from a study of shared clonotypes between healthy human individuals. Splitting of each subset's genomic DNA was done evenly across several immunoSEQ plates. Here immunoSEQ multiplex PCR was the method, and the copy in TCRdb shows in-frame clones only, minus some. The repertoire holds over a million clones, with about 96% as singletons. Germline-derived CDR1 and CDR2 are SNHLY and FYNNEI. The ends lost 8 bases at V and 7 bases at J; junction bases unmatched: 7. The CDR3 loop spans 12 amino acids. The source of this sequence is a man aged 25 to 40 in good health. J is TRBJ1-2 and V is TRBV2; 7 bases align to TRBD1. Sequenced: naive CD4+ T cells sorted from blood. Subset defined: CD45RA+ positively selected. The CDR3 nucleotides read TGTGCCAGCCTCCTTGACAGGGTTGGCTACACCTTC. Its translation: CASLLDRVGYTF. The whole variable domain, remainder taken from reference TRBV2 and TRBJ1-2, is EPEVTQTPSHQVTQMGQEVILRCVPISNHLYFYWYRQILGQKVEFLVSFYNNEISEKSEIFDDQFSVERPDGSNFTLKIRSTKLEDSAMYFCASLLDRVGYTFGSGTRLTVV.